What follows are 10 T cell receptor beta chains derived from one specimen sequenced in a study of blood T cell repertoires in COVID-19. Produced via immunoSEQ multiplex PCR; TCRdb's table is partial and in-frame only. The table records about 220,000 clones, 82% of them present only once. The specimen sequenced was PBMCs or T cells enriched from blood (not recorded which). These receptors came from a woman between 55 and 75 years old who had recovered from COVID-19.

The chain couples TRBV5-4 to TRBJ2-7; 9 nucleotides align to TRBD1. Per germline, CDR1 SGHNT and CDR2 YYREEE (reference sequence). This CDR3 contains 14 residues. V was clipped by 4 bases and J by 6 bases; unmatched bases: 8. In DNA, the CDR3 is TGTGCCAGCAGCGGTAACAGGGGGCGTTTCGAGCAGTACTTC. Translated: CASSGNRGRFEQYF.

This clone has just one count. This chain joins TRBV5-4 and TRBJ2-2; 9 nucleotides match TRBD2. The junction had 6 bases not matched to a gene; V was cut back by 4 bases and J by 5 bases. The CDR3 covers 15 residues. Germline CDR1 reads SGHNT; CDR2 reads YYREEE (reference sequence). CDR3 protein: CASSGTSKSTGELFF. CDR3 bases: TGTGCCAGCAGCGGGACTAGCAAGTCAACCGGGGAGCTGTTTTTT.

The V and J genes are TRBV5-1 and TRBJ1-5; D is unresolved. Looked up from germline, CDR1 is SGHRS and CDR2 is YFSETQ. Trimming took 4 bases from V and 0 from J, leaving 8 bases between them. This CDR3 is built from 14 residues. The chain's CDR3 is CASSSGGSNQPQHF. The CDR3 DNA reads TGCGCCAGCAGCAGCGGAGGTAGCAATCAGCCCCAGCATTTT.

V usage is TRBV2 and J usage is TRBJ1-3; 7 bases are shared with TRBD1. This CDR3 spans 14 amino acids. CDR1 SNHLY and CDR2 FYNNEI come from the germline V gene. After removal of 6 bases from V and 7 bases from J, the junction contained 9 bases not matched to a gene. The CDR3, as DNA: TGTGCCAGCAGATGGACAGGCGGTAGGAACACCATATATTTT. Its protein is CASRWTGGRNTIYF. Full variable domain (remainder filled in from reference TRBV2 and TRBJ1-3): EPEVTQTPSHQVTQMGQEVILRCVPISNHLYFYWYRQILGQKVEFLVSFYNNEISEKSEIFDDQFSVERPDGSNFTLKIRSTKLEDSAMYFCASRWTGGRNTIYFGEGSWLTVV.

V and J are TRBV7-8 and TRBJ2-5, with D perhaps matching TRBD1 (6 bases). The CDR3 runs to 14 residues. Germline CDR1 is SGHVS and CDR2 is FQNEAQ. V lost 5 bases, J lost 9 bases, and 19 bases lay in between. CDR3 sequence reads: CASSPTGLSVAQYF. In DNA, the CDR3 is TGTGCCAGCAGCCCGACAGGCCTTTCAGTGGCCCAGTACTTC.

This rearrangement joins TRBV6-5 to TRBJ1-6; no clear D gene. Germline-derived CDR1 and CDR2 are MNHEY and SVGAGI. The CDR3 totals 15 residues. Trimming took 4 bases from V and 6 from J, leaving 13 bases between them. The CDR3 protein is CASSLNSGPNSPLHF. The CDR3 DNA is TGTGCCAGCAGTTTGAATAGCGGTCCTAATTCACCCCTCCACTTT.

The chain joins TRBV6-1 to TRBJ1-2, with 10 bases fitting TRBD1. V lost 7 bases to trimming and J lost 4 bases; unmatched junction nucleotides: 9. The CDR3 is 15 amino acids. Germline V gene lookup returns CDR1 MNHNS and CDR2 SASEGT. The CDR3 is CASTRGTGDSYGYTF. The CDR3, as DNA: TGTGCCAGCACCAGGGGGACAGGGGATTCCTATGGCTACACCTTC.

This clone came up once. The rearrangement links TRBV19 to TRBJ2-7; 13 nucleotides align to TRBD2. The CDR3 has 19 residues. Unmatched junction bases numbered 14, after V lost 0 bases and J lost 6 bases. Germline CDR1 LNHDA, CDR2 SQIVND (reference sequence). This CDR3 reads CASSIEGTSGDRIDFEQYF. In DNA, the CDR3 is TGTGCCAGTAGTATAGAGGGGACTAGCGGGGACAGAATTGATTTCGAGCAGTACTTC.

The chain uses TRBV29-1 and TRBJ2-1, with D possibly matching TRBD1 (6 bases). CDR3 length: 14 amino acids. Germline loops: CDR1 SQVTM, CDR2 ANQGSEA. Trimming left V 4 bases short and J 0 bases short, with 10 bases between. The CDR3 nucleotides are TGCAGCGTTGTATCAGGGGCCTCCTACAATGAGCAGTTCTTC. Translated: CSVVSGASYNEQFF.

For the CDR3, the DNA is TGTGCCAGCAGCTCCTACAGGGGCGAATTCTTATTTTTCACCGGGGAGCTGTTTTTT. Translated, it gives CASSSYRGEFLFFTGELFF. The V and J genes are TRBV5-6 and TRBJ2-2, with 7 bases that match TRBD1. The CDR3 sequence is 19 residues long. Germline V lookup: CDR1 SGHDT, CDR2 YYEEEE. Trimming removed 3 bases from V and 4 bases from J; junction bases left unmatched: 18.